This T cell receptor beta chain was sequenced during a study of cytomegalovirus exposure and HLA in healthy donors. Germline V CDR1 and CDR2: LNHDA, SQIVND (reference sequence). The CDR3 totals 14 residues. V trimming: 6 bases; J trimming: 8 bases; junction bases outside the gene matches: 10. The PCR employed 60 Vbeta primers together with 13 Jbeta primers. Libraries were prepared by immunoSEQ multiplex PCR; TCRdb keeps only in-frame clonotypes and omits some of them. The table lists 100,000 or so clones, roughly 79% of them singletons. With respect to this clone: Its cognate antigen is unknown.

Broader study findings: It was reported in a later analysis that an Asian-associated ancestry cluster showed fewer N-insertions than the approximately 670-donor mean. Apparent HLA restriction characterized most CMV-associated TCR beta chains in a later analysis. With later analysis, a missense DCLRE1C variant became linked to TCR beta V- and J-gene trimming. Most likely, a cluster of highly shared sequence variants arose as a sequencing artifact.

This chain connects TRBV19 to TRBJ2-1; 7 bases map to TRBD2. The sequencing input was PBMCs. This receptor was obtained from a man between 40 and 49 years old in good health and CMV-seronegative. The CDR3 is CASREGREGDEQFF. CDR3 sequence (DNA): TGTGCCAGTAGAGAGGGGAGGGAAGGGGATGAGCAGTTCTTC.